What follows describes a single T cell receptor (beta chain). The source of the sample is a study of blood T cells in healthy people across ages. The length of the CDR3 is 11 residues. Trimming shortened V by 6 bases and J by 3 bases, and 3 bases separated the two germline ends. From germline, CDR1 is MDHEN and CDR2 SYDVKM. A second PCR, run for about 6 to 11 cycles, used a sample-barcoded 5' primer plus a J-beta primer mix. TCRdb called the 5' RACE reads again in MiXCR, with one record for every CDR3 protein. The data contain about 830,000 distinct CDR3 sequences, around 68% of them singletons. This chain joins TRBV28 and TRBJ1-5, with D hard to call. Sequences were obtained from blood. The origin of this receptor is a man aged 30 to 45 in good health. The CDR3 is CASRDNQPQHF. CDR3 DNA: TGTGCCAGCAGGGACAATCAGCCCCAGCATTTT.